This entry lists 11 T cell receptor beta chains sequenced from one sample in a study of blood T cells in healthy people across ages. It was with a sample-barcoded 5' primer and a J-beta primer mix that a second PCR of roughly 7 to 12 cycles was run. TCRdb itself ran the 5' RACE reads through MiXCR, one entry per CDR3 protein. The sample lists 550,000 to 800,000 distinct CDR3 sequences, approximately 31% seen once, with about 16% in the top ten. The sample consisted of blood. These TCRs come from a woman older than 75 in good health.

This clonotype occurred many times. The chain has TRBV5-1 and TRBJ1-2; D call uncertain. The germline V gene encodes CDR1 SGHRS and CDR2 YFSETQ. V was cut by 5 bases and J by 8 bases, with 25 bases left in between. The CDR3 runs to 16 residues. CDR3 bases: TGCGCCAGCAGGCTTACTTCGCGACGGGAGGCGGAGGGCTACACCTTC. This translates into CASRLTSRREAEGYTF.

This clonotype has only a few counts. V usage is TRBV2 and J usage is TRBJ1-5; D remains ambiguous. The V end lost 5 bases, the J end lost 13 bases, and 18 bases lay between the germline ends. Germline CDR1 and CDR2: SNHLY and FYNNEI. The CDR3 has 13 amino acids. The CDR3 nucleotides read TGTGCCAGCAGTAACCCGGGAGTCATGAGGCAGCATTTT. Translating gives CASSNPGVMRQHF.

This clonotype was seen a handful of times. The chain joins TRBV6-1 to TRBJ1-2; the D gene is possibly TRBD1 (6 bases). This CDR3 is 13 amino acids long. Germline lookup yields CDR1 MNHNS and CDR2 SASEGT. V was shortened by 2 bases and J by 8 bases, with 12 bases between the two germline ends. The CDR3 spells CASSEQGKGGYTF. The CDR3 bases are TGTGCCAGCAGTGAACAGGGGAAGGGGGGCTACACCTTC.

This clonotype was observed at least ten times. CDR3 loop: CASSDRRDSYGYTF. CDR3 coding DNA: TGTGCCAGCAGTGATAGAAGGGATAGCTATGGCTACACCTTC. The rearrangement uses TRBV2 and TRBJ1-2; D is uncertain. V was cut by 3 bases and J by 4 bases, with 12 bases left in between. Germline V gene data show CDR1 as SNHLY and CDR2 as FYNNEI. The CDR3 runs to 14 residues.

The chain links TRBV11-2 to TRBJ1-6, with D perhaps matching TRBD1 (5 bases). V dropped 5 bases and J dropped 10 bases, with 12 bases sitting between them. Germline CDR1 reads SGHAT; CDR2 reads FQNNGV. The CDR3 consists of 13 residues. CDR3 sequence (DNA): TGTGCCAGCAGCCGGAGGGGTCGCTCACCCCTCCACTTT. Protein sequence: CASSRRGRSPLHF.

In its sample, this clonotype was seen many times. The chain joins TRBV9 to TRBJ2-3; a possible D gene is TRBD1 (5 bases). The CDR3 is 16 residues long. V gave up 3 bases and J gave up 2 bases, with 16 bases separating them. The germline V gene has CDR1 SGDLS and CDR2 YYNGEE. CDR3 sequence reads: CASSARRAVNTDTQYF. The CDR3 DNA follows: TGTGCCAGCAGCGCCCGCAGGGCAGTGAACACAGATACGCAGTATTTT. The entire variable domain, with the rest obtained from reference TRBV9 and TRBJ2-3, is as follows: DSGVTQTPKHLITATGQRVTLRCSPRSGDLSVYWYQQSLDQGLQFLIQYYNGEERAKGNILERFSAQQFPDLHSELNLSSLELGDSALYFCASSARRAVNTDTQYFGPGTRLTVL.

This clonotype was observed many times. The V and J genes are TRBV4-3 and TRBJ2-1, with D perhaps being TRBD1 or TRBD2 (5 bases each). The CDR3 covers 16 residues. Germline V gives CDR1 LGHNA, CDR2 YSLEER. V lost 3 bases and J 1 base, leaving 13 bases between the germline ends. The CDR3 DNA sequence: TGCGCCAGCAGCCAGGCCCTTGGGGGATCCTACAATGAGCAGTTCTTC. This sequence encodes CASSQALGGSYNEQFF.

This clonotype was observed a handful of times. A read error may be the cause here, since a much bigger clone is one base away. The chain is built from TRBV20-1 and TRBJ1-2, with D uncertain. CDR1 and CDR2 from the germline V gene are DFQATT and SNEGSKA (reference sequence). The CDR3 is made up of 13 amino acids. CDR3 bases: TGCAGTGCTAGGGCCGGGAGTATCTATGGCCACACCTTC. Translating gives CSARAGSIYGHTF.

The chain uses TRBV7-8 and TRBJ1-3, with D hard to call. Germline lookup yields CDR1 SGHVS and CDR2 FQNEAQ. The CDR3 is 16 residues long. The V end was cut by 0 bases, the J end by 0 bases, with 9 bases between. DNA of the CDR3: TGTGCCAGCAGCTTAGCCGACGGCTACTCTGGAAACACCATATATTTT. Translated, it gives CASSLADGYSGNTIYF.

This clonotype was detected only a few times. The chain combines TRBV5-5 with TRBJ1-2; possibly TRBD1 for D (5 bases). V was pared by 5 bases and J by 8 bases, with 22 bases between. The V gene's germline CDR1 is SGHKS and CDR2 YYEKEE (reference sequence). The CDR3 is 15 residues long. The CDR3 spells CASSPWGGTTHGYTF. CDR3 DNA sequence: TGTGCCAGCAGTCCGTGGGGAGGGACCACCCACGGCTACACCTTC.

The V and J genes are TRBV5-1 and TRBJ2-5; D gene ambiguous. Germline CDR1 SGHRS, CDR2 YFSETQ. Trimming pared 3 bases from V and 4 bases from J, leaving 10 bases between. This CDR3 has 13 residues. Written as DNA, the CDR3 is TGCGCCAGCAGCTGGACCCCTGGAGAGACCCAGTACTTC. Translated: CASSWTPGETQYF. Complete variable domain (other parts from reference TRBV5-1 and TRBJ2-5): KAGVTQTPRYLIKTRGQQVTLSCSPISGHRSVSWYQQTPGQGLQFLFEYFSETQRNKGNFPGRFSGRQFSNSRSEMNVSTLELGDSALYLCASSWTPGETQYFGPGTRLLVL.